One and the same sample provided the 30 T cell receptor beta chains below, sequenced in a study of blood T cell repertoires in COVID-19. Sequencing used immunoSEQ multiplex PCR; TCRdb keeps in-frame clones, though not all of them. The sample shows some 20,000 clones, about 90% of them seen only once. Sequencing input: peripheral blood. The receptors here all came from a human donor in a cohort sampled during active COVID-19.

This chain uses TRBV7-9 with TRBJ2-1; D is unclear. V dropped 1 base and J dropped 12 bases, with 19 bases sitting between them. Germline V gene lookup returns CDR1 SEHNR and CDR2 FQNEAQ (reference sequence). The CDR3 totals 15 residues. CDR3 residues: CASSLENKVRSGQFF. CDR3 DNA: TGTGCCAGCAGCTTAGAAAATAAGGTCAGGTCCGGGCAGTTCTTC.

As to this clone: Germline is not matched at one junction end, which may reflect a read error. This chain joins TRBV7-2 and TRBJ2-3; 10 nucleotides align to TRBD2. This CDR3 has 18 residues. Germline CDR1 is SGHTA and CDR2 is FQGNSA. The CDR3 sequence: CASSLEVLAGAIPDTQYF. The CDR3 nucleotides read TGTGCCAGCAGTTTAGAGGTCCTAGCGGGAGCAATACCGGATACGCAGTATTTT.

The chain links TRBV9 to TRBJ1-2; D possibly corresponds to TRBD1 (5 bases). Germline CDR1 is SGDLS and CDR2 is YYNGEE. The germline V and J ends were trimmed by 4 bases and 4 bases, with 17 bases remaining between them. The CDR3 runs to 15 residues. CDR3 amino acids: CASSSPNRNLYGYTF. CDR3 sequence (DNA): TGTGCCAGCAGCTCCCCGAACAGGAACCTCTATGGCTACACCTTC.

The V call is TRBV3-1 (or the pseudogene TRBV3-2), the J call TRBJ2-7; D unclear. The CDR3 sequence is 11 residues long. V was cut by 5 bases and J by 6 bases, with 8 bases left in between. Germline V CDR1 and CDR2: LGHDT, YNNKEL (reference sequence). CDR3 loop: CASSAVSEQYF. DNA of the CDR3: TGTGCCAGCAGCGCCGTGAGCGAGCAGTACTTC.

This clone was seen a few times. The chain is built from TRBV7-2 and TRBJ2-3; TRBD2 matches at 8 bases. Germline V lookup: CDR1 SGHTA, CDR2 FQGNSA. The CDR3 is 15 residues long. Losses at the gene ends were 3 bases for V and 4 bases for J; bases not matched to a gene: 6. CDR3 loop: CASSFSGGAADTQYF. CDR3 DNA: TGTGCCAGCAGCTTTTCCGGGGGGGCCGCAGATACGCAGTATTTT.

This sequence joins TRBV24-1 and TRBJ1-1, with D unresolved. Germline values: CDR1 KGHDR, CDR2 SFDVKD. V was clipped by 9 bases and J by 1 base, with 8 bases between them. The CDR3 is made up of 12 amino acids. The CDR3 here is CATANTNTEAFF. In nucleotides, the CDR3 is TGTGCCACCGCCAACACGAACACTGAAGCTTTCTTT.

The chain uses TRBV29-1 and TRBJ1-1, with no clear D. The CDR3 is 15 amino acids. CDR1 is SQVTM, CDR2 ANQGSEA, per germline. Trimming removed 8 bases at V and 0 bases at J, with 19 bases between. The CDR3 DNA reads as TGCAGCTTGGCCCCCCAAAGCGGGGTGAACACTGAAGCTTTCTTT. Protein: CSLAPQSGVNTEAFF.

The chain has TRBV21-1 and TRBJ1-2. TRBV21-1 is given as a pseudogene. The CDR3 covers 12 residues. Here the CDR3 reads CASRPSRSGYTF. The CDR3 nucleotides read TGTGCCAGCAGACCCTCCCGGAGCGGCTACACCTTC.

Here the CDR3 reads CASTDSRVEQYF. The CDR3 DNA reads as TGTGCCAGCACGGACTCACGGGTCGAGCAGTACTTC. The chain has TRBV2 and TRBJ2-7, with D perhaps matching TRBD2 (5 bases). V lost 7 bases and J 6 bases, leaving 13 bases between the germline ends. This CDR3 contains 12 residues. CDR1 is SNHLY and CDR2 is FYNNEI in the germline V gene.

With respect to this clone: Other DNA sequences in the sample encode the same CDR3. This chain joins TRBV6-5 and TRBJ1-6; tentatively, D is TRBD1 (5 bases). Germline loops: CDR1 MNHEY, CDR2 SVGAGI. V was trimmed by 5 bases and J by 11 bases, leaving 16 bases between them. The CDR3 runs 14 residues. CDR3 protein: CASSPQGARAPLHF. The CDR3 DNA is TGTGCCAGCAGTCCGCAGGGTGCTCGCGCACCCCTCCACTTT.

This clone occurred once. The rearrangement links TRBV5-1 to TRBJ2-1; the match to TRBD2 covers 13 bases. V lost 3 bases, J lost 7 bases, and 7 bases stayed unmatched. CDR3 length: 16 residues. Germline V CDR1 and CDR2: SGHRS, YFSETQ. The DNA for the CDR3 is TGCGCCAGCAGCTCGGGACTAGCGGGGACTAGTAATGAGCAGTTCTTC. It yields the protein CASSSGLAGTSNEQFF.

The J gene is TRBJ2-2, the V gene TRBV28; 9 nucleotides agree with TRBD1. The germline V gene has CDR1 MDHEN and CDR2 SYDVKM. The ends lost 6 bases at V and 5 bases at J; junction bases unmatched: 16. The length of the CDR3 is 18 residues. The CDR3 DNA reads TGTGCCAGCAGCCCGCCGGGACAGGGACCTACTGGGACCGGGGAGCTGTTTTTT. It yields the protein CASSPPGQGPTGTGELFF.

The chain carries TRBV18 and TRBJ1-2; TRBD1 aligns across 8 bases. The ends lost 2 bases at V and 7 bases at J; junction bases unmatched: 3. CDR1 KGHSH and CDR2 LQKENI come from the germline V gene. The CDR3 consists of 13 residues. The CDR3 nucleotides read TGTGCCAGCTCACCAGGACAGGGACGTGGCTACACCTTC. Its translation is CASSPGQGRGYTF.

V gene TRBV4-2 combines with J gene TRBJ1-4, with a tentative D call TRBD1 (6 bases). The CDR3 length is 15 residues. Between the trimmed V and J ends, which lost 6 bases and 4 bases, there was a span of 15 bases. Germline CDR1 LGHNA, CDR2 YNFKEQ. CDR3 in amino acids: CASRAGGQYNEKLFF. CDR3 bases: TGTGCCAGCAGGGCGGGAGGACAGTATAATGAAAAACTGTTTTTT.

This clone was counted a single time. The V call is TRBV25-1, the J call TRBJ2-5, with 8 bases matching TRBD1. The CDR3 is made up of 15 amino acids. Looked up from germline, CDR1 is MGHDK and CDR2 is SYGVNS. Trimming removed 4 bases from V and 5 bases from J; junction bases left unmatched: 9. In nucleotides, the CDR3 is TGTGCCAGCAGTGTCCCCCAGGGGGCGGGGGAGACCCAGTACTTC. Its translation is CASSVPQGAGETQYF.

The chain employs TRBV6-5 and TRBJ1-1; 7 bases are a match to TRBD1. Germline V gene sequence: CDR1 MNHEY, CDR2 SVGAGI. The CDR3 sequence is 13 residues long. After removal of 4 bases from V and 1 base from J, the junction contained 0 bases not matched to a gene. As DNA, the CDR3 is TGTGCCAGCAGTTGGACAGGGAACACTGAAGCTTTCTTT. Amino acid sequence: CASSWTGNTEAFF.

The chain employs TRBV6-5 and TRBJ2-1, with TRBD1 matching over 7 bases. Trimming removed 3 bases from V and 6 bases from J; junction bases left unmatched: 5. The CDR3 contains 14 residues. CDR1 and CDR2 (germline): MNHEY, SVGAGI. The CDR3 DNA sequence: TGTGCCAGCAGTTATGTCTACAGGGGCAATGAGCAGTTCTTC. Its protein product is CASSYVYRGNEQFF.

This chain uses TRBV18 with TRBJ2-5, with 7 bases that match TRBD2. Trimming cost V 6 bases and J 5 bases; bases outside gene matches: 9. Per germline, CDR1 KGHSH and CDR2 LQKENI. The CDR3 runs to 14 residues. The CDR3 loop reads CASSRSGIRETQYF. The DNA of the CDR3 is TGTGCCAGCTCCCGAAGCGGGATCAGGGAGACCCAGTACTTC.

The chain joins TRBV3-1 (or the pseudogene TRBV3-2) to TRBJ2-1; perhaps TRBD2 as D (6 bases). The CDR3 extends over 15 amino acids. V lost 4 bases to trimming and J lost 4 bases, with 14 bases between them. In germline, CDR1 is LGHDT, CDR2 YNNKEL (reference sequence). CDR3 residues: CASSPSGGMYNEQFF. Here the CDR3 DNA reads TGTGCCAGCAGCCCCTCCGGGGGAATGTACAATGAGCAGTTCTTC.

This clone was found a few times. This sequence joins TRBV6-2 or TRBV6-3 and TRBJ2-3; no reliable D call. Trimming shortened V by 0 bases and J by 5 bases, and 6 bases separated the two germline ends. The CDR3 is 13 amino acids. Germline CDR1 MNHEY, CDR2 SVGEGT. CDR3 residues: CASSYSEIDTQYF. CDR3 bases: TGTGCCAGCAGTTACTCGGAGATAGATACGCAGTATTTT.

The V and J genes are TRBV14 and TRBJ2-5; 8 positions match TRBD1. Trimming at V came to 1 base and at J to 5 bases, leaving 6 bases not matched to a gene. The CDR3 length is 15 residues. Germline values: CDR1 SGHDN, CDR2 FVKESK. Here the CDR3 reads CASSQVQGALETQYF. The CDR3 DNA reads as TGTGCCAGCAGCCAAGTCCAGGGGGCATTGGAGACCCAGTACTTC.

V and J are TRBV28 and TRBJ2-1; TRBD2 matches 9 bases. This CDR3 spans 15 amino acids. Germline values: CDR1 MDHEN, CDR2 SYDVKM. J gave up 7 bases and V 3 bases, and 7 bases lay outside the gene matches. CDR3 amino acids: CASSFLVAGENEQFF. The CDR3 DNA follows: TGTGCCAGCAGTTTTCTGGTAGCGGGGGAAAATGAGCAGTTCTTC.

V usage is TRBV3-1 (or the pseudogene TRBV3-2) and J usage is TRBJ2-1; 10 positions match TRBD1. The CDR3 totals 15 residues. The V gene end was trimmed by 4 bases and the J gene end by 5 bases; junction bases not matched to a gene: 5. Looked up from germline, CDR1 is LGHDT and CDR2 is YNNKEL (reference sequence). The CDR3 nucleotides are TGTGCCAGCAGCCCTCGGACAGGGGGAAACAATGAGCAGTTCTTC. Protein product: CASSPRTGGNNEQFF.

The chain has TRBV4-3 and TRBJ2-1; D is possibly TRBD2 (6 bases). The CDR3 runs 17 residues. The ends were cut back, 0 bases at V and 5 bases at J, with 17 bases in the middle. Germline loops: CDR1 LGHNA, CDR2 YSLEER. DNA of the CDR3: TGCGCCAGCAGCCAAGAAGGCGGGACCAGAATTCACAATGAGCAGTTCTTC. It encodes CASSQEGGTRIHNEQFF.

The gene calls are TRBV30 and TRBJ1-1; the match to TRBD1 covers 8 bases. This CDR3 has 14 residues. The V and J ends lost 4 bases and 2 bases, in that order; junction bases with no gene match: 6. Germline assignment: CDR1 GTSNPN and CDR2 SVGIG (reference sequence). In DNA, the CDR3 is TGTGCCTGGAAATACGGGACAGGTAACACTGAAGCTTTCTTT. Amino acids: CAWKYGTGNTEAFF.

The chain links TRBV2 to TRBJ1-1; D might be TRBD1 (6 bases). V was clipped by 6 bases and J by 6 bases, with 11 bases between them. Germline V lookup: CDR1 SNHLY, CDR2 FYNNEI. This CDR3 has 12 residues. CDR3 nucleotide sequence: TGTGCCAGCAGAGCGGACAGCTCTGAAGCTTTCTTT. It translates to CASRADSSEAFF.

The chain couples TRBV18 to TRBJ1-2, with D possibly matching TRBD1 (5 bases). From germline, CDR1 is KGHSH and CDR2 LQKENI. The length of the CDR3 is 16 residues. The ends were cut back, 0 bases at V and 0 bases at J, with 11 bases in the middle. As DNA, the CDR3 is TGTGCCAGCTCACCACCGCGACAGCAAACTAACTATGGCTACACCTTC. It is translated as CASSPPRQQTNYGYTF.

V and J are TRBV6-5 and TRBJ1-2; 10 positions agree with TRBD1. The CDR3 consists of 15 residues. Germline V gene data show CDR1 as MNHEY and CDR2 as SVGAGI. V gave up 0 bases and J gave up 5 bases; unmatched junction bases: 3. DNA for the CDR3: TGTGCCAGCAGTTACTCGGACAGGGGGGGGTATGGCTACACCTTC. Translating gives CASSYSDRGGYGYTF.

V gene TRBV11-2 combines with J gene TRBJ2-3; the match to TRBD2 covers 11 bases. Trimming removed 6 bases from V and 4 bases from J; junction bases left unmatched: 9. Germline CDR1 is SGHAT and CDR2 is FQNNGV. CDR3 size: 16 residues. CDR3 sequence: CASRFYSGGAPDTQYF. CDR3 DNA sequence: TGTGCCAGCAGATTTTATAGCGGGGGGGCTCCAGATACGCAGTATTTT.

The chain couples TRBV6-6 to TRBJ1-1, with TRBD1 identical over 7 bases. The CDR3 is made up of 15 amino acids. The ends lost 2 bases at V and 8 bases at J; junction bases unmatched: 11. Germline lookup yields CDR1 MNHNY and CDR2 SVGAGI (reference sequence). For the CDR3, the DNA is TGTGCCAGCAGTTACAAAGGACAGGCCTACCTAGAAGCTTTCTTT. Its protein product is CASSYKGQAYLEAFF.